One and the same sample provided the 21 T cell receptor beta chains below, sequenced in a study of human T cells and chemical hapten exposure. Time point: patch test 3, about 24 weeks after DPC sensitization. The treatment denotes: therapeutic diphenylcyclopropenone sensitization with weekly scalp DPC. From the RACE reads, TCRdb called clonotypes with MiXCR, one entry per CDR3 protein. This sample has over 55,000 distinct CDR3 sequences, with roughly 11% found just once. Sequencing was performed on whole blood, taken in connection with sensitization to the hapten diphenylcyclopropenone (DPC). Receptors were obtained from a woman aged 45-59 years with alopecia areata. Some clones in this sample may be carry-over from other donors' samples.

This clonotype was detected many times. V gene TRBV11-2 combines with J gene TRBJ2-7; either TRBD1 or TRBD2 may fit D (5 bases each). V was pared by 6 bases and J by 4 bases, with 16 bases between. There are 14 residues in the CDR3. Germline values: CDR1 SGHAT, CDR2 FQNNGV. The CDR3: CASRGRDRGYEQYF. The DNA of the CDR3 is TGTGCCAGCAGGGGACGGGACCGCGGTTACGAGCAGTACTTC.

This clonotype occurred many times. V and J are TRBV29-1 and TRBJ1-5; D remains ambiguous. Germline CDR1 SQVTM, CDR2 ANQGSEA. The CDR3 loop spans 12 amino acids. The V end was cut by 4 bases, the J end by 2 bases, with 6 bases between. Here the CDR3 reads CSVVVGNQPQHF. The CDR3 nucleotides read TGCAGCGTTGTCGTGGGCAATCAGCCCCAGCATTTT. The full variable domain, its missing parts supplied by reference TRBV29-1 and TRBJ1-5, is SAVISQKPSRDICQRGTSLTIQCQVDSQVTMMFWYRQQPGQSLTLIATANQGSEATYESGFVIDKFPISRPNLTFSTLTVSNMSPEDSSIYLCSVVVGNQPQHFGDGTRLSIL.

As concerns this clonotype: The junction differs from germline at one of its ends, possibly a read error. The chain employs TRBV27 and TRBJ1-1, with D uncertain. Germline assignment: CDR1 MNHEY and CDR2 SMNVEV (reference sequence). This CDR3 spans 13 amino acids. The CDR3 loop is CASSLQRNTGAFF. The DNA for the CDR3 is TGTGCCAGCAGTTTACAGAGGAACACTGGAGCTTTCTTT.

The J gene is TRBJ2-1, the V gene TRBV7-9; the D call may be TRBD1 or TRBD2 (6 bases each). Germline loops: CDR1 SEHNR, CDR2 FQNEAQ (reference sequence). This CDR3 has 16 amino acids. Trimming stripped 5 bases from V and 8 bases from J, with 22 bases between. As DNA, the CDR3 is TGTGCCAGCAGCGGACCCGGGACCGGCCGGGGGCATGAGCAGTTCTTC. Translation: CASSGPGTGRGHEQFF.

This clonotype was seen many times. The chain recombines TRBV24-1 with TRBJ1-5; D ambiguous. The CDR3 runs to 14 residues. Trimming took off 4 bases at V and 9 bases at J, with 15 bases between the two ends. Germline lookup yields CDR1 KGHDR and CDR2 SFDVKD. The CDR3 nucleotides read TGTGCCACCAGTGAACCCCTCTCAGCTCGGCCCCAGCATTTT. Translation gives CATSEPLSARPQHF.

This clonotype was seen more than once but under ten times. The V call is TRBV3-1, the J call TRBJ2-3; 12 bases match TRBD2. V lost 10 bases to trimming and J lost 3 bases; unmatched junction nucleotides: 14. Germline V gene data show CDR1 as LGHDT and CDR2 as YNNKEL (reference sequence). The CDR3 spans 17 residues. The CDR3: CATRGELAGGPTDTQYF. CDR3 bases: TGTGCCACCAGAGGGGAGCTAGCGGGAGGGCCAACAGATACGCAGTATTTT.

This clonotype was seen ten or more times. Relative to the germline gene, one junction end is altered; a read error may explain this. The chain combines TRBV27 with TRBJ2-7, with TRBD2 identical over 7 bases. The CDR3 has 14 residues. Per the germline V gene, CDR1 is MNHEY and CDR2 is SMNVEV (reference sequence). CDR3 loop: CASGLAALSSEQYF. The CDR3 DNA reads as TGTGCCAGCGGCCTAGCGGCCCTATCCTCCGAGCAGTACTTC.

This clonotype turned up a few times. This sequence joins TRBV20-1 and TRBJ1-5; D may be TRBD1 (6 bases). Looked up from germline, CDR1 is DFQATT and CDR2 is SNEGSKA (reference sequence). This CDR3 contains 13 residues. Trimming pared 5 bases from V and 7 bases from J, leaving 15 bases between. The CDR3 loop reads CSAGLEGGQPQHF. Written as DNA, the CDR3 is TGCAGTGCTGGCCTCGAGGGGGGGCAGCCCCAGCATTTT.

This clonotype was recorded at least ten times. The chain recombines TRBV7-2 with TRBJ1-5; maybe TRBD1 (6 bases). Between the trimmed V and J ends, which lost 5 bases and 4 bases, there was a span of 9 bases. Germline V gene sequence: CDR1 SGHTA, CDR2 FQGNSA. The CDR3 loop spans 13 amino acids. CDR3 sequence reads: CASSRQENQPQHF. For the CDR3, the DNA is TGTGCCAGCAGCCGACAGGAAAATCAGCCCCAGCATTTT.

This clonotype came up many times. J is TRBJ1-2 and V is TRBV28, with 8 positions matching TRBD1. The germline CDR1 and CDR2 sequences are MDHEN and SYDVKM. There are 14 residues in the CDR3. V lost 6 bases, J lost 7 bases, and 10 bases stayed unmatched. For the CDR3, the DNA is TGTGCCAGCAGCCAAGGACAGGGCACTTCTGGCTACACCTTC. Protein sequence: CASSQGQGTSGYTF.

This clonotype was recorded many times. This chain links TRBV18 with TRBJ1-2; unclear D gene. This CDR3 comprises 14 residues. The germline V gene encodes CDR1 KGHSH and CDR2 LQKENI. Trimming left V 3 bases short and J 8 bases short, with 16 bases between. The CDR3 reads CASSPPGGTGGYTF. CDR3 sequence (DNA): TGTGCCAGCTCACCCCCGGGTGGAACCGGCGGCTACACCTTC. Combining the CDR3 with reference TRBV18 and TRBJ1-2 gives the whole variable domain NAGVMQNPRHLVRRRGQEARLRCSPMKGHSHVYWYRQLPEEGLKFMVYLQKENIIDESGMPKERFSAEFPKEGPSILRIQQVVRGDSAAYFCASSPPGGTGGYTFGSGTRLTVV.

This clonotype appeared a few times. The chain couples TRBV20-1 to TRBJ1-1; D gene uncertain. V was pared by 3 bases and J by 1 base, with 6 bases between. CDR3 length equals 12 residues. In germline, CDR1 is DFQATT, CDR2 SNEGSKA (reference sequence). This chain's CDR3 is CSASGQNTEAFF. The CDR3 DNA follows: TGCAGTGCTAGTGGGCAGAACACTGAAGCTTTCTTT.

As regards this clonotype: A much larger clone differs by one base, so this may be a read error. The V gene is TRBV27, the J gene TRBJ2-7, with D tentatively TRBD1 (5 bases). CDR1 is MNHEY and CDR2 is SMNVEV in the germline V gene (reference sequence). This CDR3 spans 18 amino acids. The CDR3 DNA follows: TGTGCCAGCAGGGGGTGGACATCAGGAGACGCCAACTCCCACGAGCAGTACTTC. Its translation: CASRGWTSGDANSHEQYF.

The V and J genes are TRBV9 and TRBJ2-3; D is ambiguous. Germline loops: CDR1 SGDLS, CDR2 YYNGEE. V dropped 1 base and J dropped 2 bases, with 8 bases sitting between them. The CDR3 is 14 amino acids. The CDR3 sequence is CASSVQRPTDTQYF. The DNA for the CDR3 is TGTGCCAGCAGCGTACAACGTCCCACAGATACGCAGTATTTT.

This clonotype occurred many times. V is TRBV29-1 and J is TRBJ2-4, with D perhaps given as TRBD1 or TRBD2 (5 bases each). Trimming shortened V by 4 bases and J by 7 bases, and 11 bases separated the two germline ends. The CDR3 is 12 residues long. Germline CDR1 SQVTM, CDR2 ANQGSEA. CDR3 protein: CSVGGAGNIQYF. As DNA, the CDR3 is TGCAGCGTTGGAGGGGCAGGGAACATTCAGTACTTC.

The chain employs TRBV28 and TRBJ2-7; D not resolved. The CDR3 loop spans 12 amino acids. Looked up from germline, CDR1 is MDHEN and CDR2 is SYDVKM. Trimming took 4 bases from V and 4 from J, leaving 8 bases between them. This CDR3 reads CASSSDNYEQYF. The CDR3 DNA reads as TGTGCCAGCAGTTCCGACAATTACGAGCAGTACTTC. Full variable domain (rest looked up from reference TRBV28 and TRBJ2-7): DVKVTQSSRYLVKRTGEKVFLECVQDMDHENMFWYRQDPGLGLRLIYFSYDVKMKEKGDIPEGYSVSREKKERFSLILESASTNQTSMYLCASSSDNYEQYFGPGTRLTVT.

This chain connects TRBV5-5 to TRBJ1-5; TRBD1 matches at 8 bases. The CDR3 has 14 amino acids. Unmatched junction bases numbered 4, after V lost 4 bases and J lost 4 bases. Germline CDR1 SGHKS, CDR2 YYEKEE (reference sequence). The CDR3 sequence is CASSQGQANQPQHF. The CDR3 DNA reads as TGTGCCAGCAGCCAGGGACAGGCGAATCAGCCCCAGCATTTT.

There are many counts of this clonotype. CDR3 sequence (DNA): TGTGCCAGCAGTTTATTTGCGGCCGGGCAAGAGACCCAGTACTTC. Its protein is CASSLFAAGQETQYF. This sequence joins TRBV28 and TRBJ2-5; D not certain. This CDR3 is built from 15 residues. Germline V gene lookup returns CDR1 MDHEN and CDR2 SYDVKM. V lost 1 base, J lost 2 bases, and 11 bases lay in between.

This clonotype was recorded at least ten times. V gene TRBV7-6 combines with J gene TRBJ2-3; TRBD2 matches 12 bases. J lost 2 bases, V lost 5 bases, and 5 bases had no gene match. In germline, CDR1 is SGHVS, CDR2 FNYEAQ. The CDR3 is made up of 16 amino acids. CDR3 loop: CASSRWTSGNTDTQYF. The CDR3 DNA sequence: TGTGCCAGCAGCCGCTGGACTAGCGGGAACACAGATACGCAGTATTTT.

This clonotype was recorded a few times. The rearrangement links TRBV2 to TRBJ2-1, with D possibly TRBD1 on 6 matching bases. V was clipped by 7 bases and J by 2 bases, with 9 bases between them. The CDR3 covers 13 residues. The germline gives CDR1 SNHLY, CDR2 FYNNEI. CDR3 bases: TGTGCCAGCACTGGGACAACCTACAATGAGCAGTTCTTC. This encodes CASTGTTYNEQFF.

This clonotype has a count of ten or more. This chain links TRBV7-6 with TRBJ2-6, with TRBD1 matching over 7 bases. The CDR3 spans 18 residues. With V trimmed by 1 base and J by 2 bases, 8 bases remained unmatched. In germline, CDR1 is SGHVS, CDR2 FNYEAQ. The CDR3 nucleotides are TGTGCCAGCAGCTTAGTGTTAGGGGGCGAGGCTGGGGCCAACGTCCTGACTTTC. Protein product: CASSLVLGGEAGANVLTF.